The 7 T cell receptor beta chains below were found in one sample sequenced in a study of T cell responses to AZD1222 COVID-19 vaccine. Measured with immunoSEQ multiplex PCR; TCRdb has only the in-frame clones, and not every one. The sample carries about 96,000 clones, roughly 90% recorded once. Sample: peripheral blood, taken on day 0 of AZD1222 vaccination. All receptors derive from an adult in good health.

V usage is TRBV4-3 and J usage is TRBJ2-5; 7 nucleotides align to TRBD1. J was trimmed by 2 bases and V by 1 base; bases with no gene match: 4. Germline V gives CDR1 LGHNA, CDR2 YSLEER. This CDR3 contains 15 residues. The CDR3 nucleotides read TGCGCCAGCAGCCAAGGACAGGGTAGGCAAGAGACCCAGTACTTC. Protein sequence: CASSQGQGRQETQYF.

The chain links TRBV24-1 to TRBJ2-1; a weak D match, TRBD1 (6 bases). The V gene lost 5 bases and the J gene lost 0 bases, with 13 bases spanning the gap. Germline lookup yields CDR1 KGHDR and CDR2 SFDVKD. This CDR3 has 16 residues. CDR3 loop: CATSGQDRSSYNEQFF. The CDR3 DNA follows: TGTGCCACCAGTGGACAGGACCGCAGCTCCTACAATGAGCAGTTCTTC.

CDR3 residues: CASNWASTDTQYF. In DNA form, the CDR3 reads TGTGCCAGCAACTGGGCGTCTACAGATACGCAGTATTTT. This rearrangement joins TRBV28 to TRBJ2-3; D remains unclear. The CDR3 spans 13 residues. Germline V gene lookup returns CDR1 MDHEN and CDR2 SYDVKM. V was trimmed by 7 bases and J by 3 bases, leaving 11 bases between them.

This chain connects TRBV7-2 to TRBJ2-7; D may be TRBD1 (6 bases). The CDR3 loop spans 13 amino acids. Germline V gene sequence: CDR1 SGHTA, CDR2 FQGNSA. Deletions cut 3 bases from V and 2 bases from J, with 8 bases between. The chain's CDR3 is CASSLDRTYEQYF. CDR3 DNA sequence: TGTGCCAGCAGCTTGGACAGAACCTACGAGCAGTACTTC.

DNA of the CDR3: TGTGCCATCATTGGCCAAGGCGATGAGCAGTTCTTC. Translated: CAIIGQGDEQFF. This rearrangement joins TRBV10-3 to TRBJ2-1; D unclear. The CDR3 is 12 amino acids. Germline V lookup: CDR1 ENHRY, CDR2 SYGVKD. V gave up 7 bases and J gave up 8 bases, with 12 bases separating them.

The chain employs TRBV9 and TRBJ2-2; D unresolved. Germline V gives CDR1 SGDLS, CDR2 YYNGEE. The CDR3 totals 13 residues. Trimming removed 0 bases at V and 5 bases at J, with 5 bases between. CDR3 residues: CASSVAPTGELFF. CDR3 nucleotides: TGTGCCAGCAGCGTAGCACCTACCGGGGAGCTGTTTTTT.

In its sample, this clone was seen once. CDR3 protein: CASSFGQGANQPQHF. The CDR3, as DNA: TGTGCCAGCAGTTTCGGTCAGGGGGCGAATCAGCCCCAGCATTTT. The chain has TRBV6-5 and TRBJ1-5; 8 nucleotides agree with TRBD1. The CDR3 consists of 15 residues. Germline lookup yields CDR1 MNHEY and CDR2 SVGAGI. V gave up 4 bases and J gave up 4 bases; unmatched junction bases: 6.